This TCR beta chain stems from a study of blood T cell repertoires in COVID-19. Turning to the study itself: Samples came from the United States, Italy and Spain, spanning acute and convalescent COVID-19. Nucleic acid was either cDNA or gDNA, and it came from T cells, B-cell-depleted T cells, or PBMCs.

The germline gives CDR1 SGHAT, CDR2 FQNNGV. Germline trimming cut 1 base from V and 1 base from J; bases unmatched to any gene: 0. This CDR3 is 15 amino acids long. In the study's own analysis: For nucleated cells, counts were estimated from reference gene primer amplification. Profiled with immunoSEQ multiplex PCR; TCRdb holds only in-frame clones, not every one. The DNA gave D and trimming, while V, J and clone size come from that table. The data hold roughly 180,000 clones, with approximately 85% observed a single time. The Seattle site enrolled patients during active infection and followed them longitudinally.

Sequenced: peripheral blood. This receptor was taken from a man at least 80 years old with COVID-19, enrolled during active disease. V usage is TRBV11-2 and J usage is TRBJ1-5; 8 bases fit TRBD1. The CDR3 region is CASSLGTGSNQPQHF. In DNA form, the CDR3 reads TGTGCCAGCAGCTTAGGGACAGGGAGCAATCAGCCCCAGCATTTT.